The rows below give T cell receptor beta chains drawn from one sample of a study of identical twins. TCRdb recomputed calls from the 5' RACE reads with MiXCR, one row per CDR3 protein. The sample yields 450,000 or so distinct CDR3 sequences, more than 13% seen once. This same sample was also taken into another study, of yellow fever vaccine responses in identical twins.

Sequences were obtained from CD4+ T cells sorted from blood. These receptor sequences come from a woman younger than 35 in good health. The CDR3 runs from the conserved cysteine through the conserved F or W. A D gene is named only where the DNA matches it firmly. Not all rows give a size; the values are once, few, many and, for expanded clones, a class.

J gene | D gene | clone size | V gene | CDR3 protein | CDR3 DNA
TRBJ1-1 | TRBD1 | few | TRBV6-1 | CASSRTGAQVNTEAFF | TGTGCCAGCAGTCGGACAGGGGCGCAAGTAAACACTGAAGCTTTCTTT
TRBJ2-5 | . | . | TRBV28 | CASSLPQGGLGTQYF | TGTGCCAGCAGTTTACCGCAGGGTGGTTTGGGGACCCAGTACTTC
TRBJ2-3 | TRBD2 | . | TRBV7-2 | CASSYAAGADTQYF | TGTGCCAGCAGCTACGCAGCGGGAGCAGATACGCAGTATTTT
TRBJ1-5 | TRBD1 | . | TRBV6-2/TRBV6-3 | CASSYSDRGGQPQHF | TGTGCCAGCAGTTACTCCGACAGGGGGGGTCAGCCCCAGCATTTT
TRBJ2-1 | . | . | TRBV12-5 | CASGLEGGWNEQFF | TGTGCTAGTGGTTTGGAAGGAGGGTGGAATGAGCAGTTCTTC
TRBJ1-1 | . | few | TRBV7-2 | CASSDRGIGEAFF | TGTGCCAGCAGCGACAGAGGAATTGGTGAAGCTTTCTTT
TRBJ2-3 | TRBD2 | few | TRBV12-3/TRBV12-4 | CASSLVVAGGIDTQYF | TGTGCCAGCAGTTTAGTTGTAGCGGGGGGGATAGATACGCAGTATTTT
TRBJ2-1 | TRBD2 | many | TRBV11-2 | CASSLWVGASGRINEQFF | TGTGCCAGCAGCTTATGGGTGGGGGCTAGCGGGAGGATTAATGAGCAGTTCTTC
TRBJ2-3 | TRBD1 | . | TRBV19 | CASRKQGTTSTDTQYF | TGTGCCAGTAGGAAACAGGGGACCACTAGCACAGATACGCAGTATTTT
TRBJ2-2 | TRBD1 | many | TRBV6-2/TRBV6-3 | CASTTGQINTGELFF | TGTGCCAGCACCACGGGACAGATAAACACCGGGGAGCTGTTTTTT
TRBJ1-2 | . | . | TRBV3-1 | CASSRVSSGGVNGYTF | TGTGCCAGCAGCCGAGTATCGTCAGGCGGGGTTAATGGCTACACCTTC
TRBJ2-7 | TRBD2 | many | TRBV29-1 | CSVEEVSSAGIRYEQYF | TGCAGCGTTGAAGAAGTCAGTTCAGCGGGGATACGCTACGAGCAGTACTTC
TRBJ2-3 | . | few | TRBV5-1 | CASSLGAETSTDTQYF | TGCGCCAGCAGCTTGGGAGCGGAGACTAGCACAGATACGCAGTATTTT
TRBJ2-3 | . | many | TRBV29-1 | CSARDTLSTDTQYF | TGCAGCGCCAGGGACACCTTAAGCACAGATACGCAGTATTTT
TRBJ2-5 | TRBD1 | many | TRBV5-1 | CASSGQGLETQYF | TGTGCCAGCAGCGGACAGGGTTTGGAGACCCAGTACTTC
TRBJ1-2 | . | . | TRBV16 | CASSQSGQGNGYTF | TGTGCCAGCAGCCAATCAGGGCAGGGGAATGGCTACACCTTC
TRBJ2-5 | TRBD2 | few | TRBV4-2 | CASSPSNSGGIPQETQYF | TGTGCCAGCAGCCCGTCGAATAGCGGGGGTATACCTCAAGAGACCCAGTACTTC
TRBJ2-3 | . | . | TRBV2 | CASMGSRTDTQYF | TGTGCCAGCATGGGCAGCCGCACAGATACGCAGTATTTT
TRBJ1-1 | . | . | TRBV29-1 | CSVDGTGFTEAFF | TGCAGCGTTGATGGAACAGGGTTCACTGAAGCTTTCTTT
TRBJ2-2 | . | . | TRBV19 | CASRARRNTGELFF | TGTGCCAGTAGAGCGAGACGGAATACCGGGGAGCTGTTTTTT
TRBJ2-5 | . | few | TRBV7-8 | CASSLGGHSLQETQYF | TGTGCCAGCAGCTTAGGGGGTCACTCACTACAAGAGACCCAGTACTTC
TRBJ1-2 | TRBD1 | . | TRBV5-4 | CASSPGGTGKNYGYTF | TGTGCCAGCAGCCCCGGGGGGACAGGGAAAAACTATGGCTACACCTTC